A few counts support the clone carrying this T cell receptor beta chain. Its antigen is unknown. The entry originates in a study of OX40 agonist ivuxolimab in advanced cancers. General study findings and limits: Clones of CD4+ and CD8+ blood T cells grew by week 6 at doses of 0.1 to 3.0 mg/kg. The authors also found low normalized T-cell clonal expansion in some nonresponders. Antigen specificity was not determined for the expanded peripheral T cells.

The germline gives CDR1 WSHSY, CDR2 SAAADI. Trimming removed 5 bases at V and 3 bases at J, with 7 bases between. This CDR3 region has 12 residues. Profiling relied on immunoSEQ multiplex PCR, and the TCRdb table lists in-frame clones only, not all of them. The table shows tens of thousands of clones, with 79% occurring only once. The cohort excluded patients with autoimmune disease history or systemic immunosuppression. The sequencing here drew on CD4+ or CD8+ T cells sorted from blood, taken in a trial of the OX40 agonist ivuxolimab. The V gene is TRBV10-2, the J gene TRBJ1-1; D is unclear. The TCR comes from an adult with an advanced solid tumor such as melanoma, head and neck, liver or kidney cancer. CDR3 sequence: CASSLVDTEAFF. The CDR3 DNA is TGCGCCAGCAGTTTGGTGGACACTGAAGCTTTCTTT.